The rows below give T cell receptor beta chains drawn from one sample of a study of CD8 T cells in ankylosing spondylitis. TCRdb re-called the 5' RACE reads with MiXCR, one entry per CDR3 protein. The sample has 150,000 to 200,000 distinct CDR3 sequences, around a sixth seen once. Sequenced: blood, either unsorted or a sorted T cell fraction (not recorded which). The receptors stem from a male donor aged 10 to 30 with ankylosing spondylitis or in good health (not recorded which). Each CDR3 is given with its conserved first and last residue. A D gene is named only where the DNA matches it firmly. Rows may omit the clone size; those that give it use once, few, many or a size class.

clone_size	cdr3_length	d_call	j_call	v_call	cdr3_aa	cdr3_nt
once	13	.	TRBJ2-5	TRBV29-1	CSVTAVTQETQYF	TGCAGCGTTACTGCGGTTACCCAAGAGACCCAGTACTTC
many	11	TRBD1	TRBJ1-1	TRBV30	CVCSQGAGAFF	TGTGTCTGCTCCCAGGGGGCAGGAGCTTTCTTT
many	20	TRBD1	TRBJ2-7	TRBV14	CASSPVPGQGSRWGIYEQYF	TGTGCCAGCAGCCCCGTCCCGGGACAGGGCTCCCGGTGGGGAATCTACGAGCAGTACTTC
few	14	.	TRBJ2-1	TRBV11-3	CASSLVVDRNEQFF	TGTGCCAGCAGCTTAGTGGTCGACCGGAATGAGCAGTTCTTC
.	13	.	TRBJ2-7	TRBV24-1	CATSRDQPYEQYF	TGTGCCACCAGTCGCGACCAGCCCTACGAGCAGTACTTC
many	11	.	TRBJ1-2	TRBV24-1	CATSYNYGYTF	TGTGCCACCAGCTATAACTATGGCTACACCTTC
many	14	.	TRBJ1-1	TRBV29-1	CSVVVQAMNTEAFF	TGCAGCGTTGTGGTACAGGCAATGAACACTGAAGCTTTCTTT
many	15	TRBD1	TRBJ1-1	TRBV20-1	CSAIRTGGMNTEAFF	TGCAGTGCTATTCGGACAGGGGGAATGAACACTGAAGCTTTCTTT
.	14	TRBD1	TRBJ1-1	TRBV29-1	CSARTGVGNTEAFF	TGCAGCGCGAGGACAGGGGTGGGAAACACTGAAGCTTTCTTT
many	16	TRBD2	TRBJ2-7	TRBV7-2	CASSLNIAGGTYEQYF	TGTGCCAGCAGCTTGAACATAGCGGGAGGGACCTACGAGCAGTACTTC
many	15	TRBD1	TRBJ2-5	TRBV6-1	CASSGGTGGVETQYF	TGTGCCAGCAGTGGAGGGACAGGGGGCGTAGAGACCCAGTACTTC
many	16	.	TRBJ2-2	TRBV9	CASSLGEGTATGELFF	TGTGCCAGCAGCCTAGGGGAAGGGACTGCTACCGGGGAGCTGTTTTTT
.	15	.	TRBJ1-5	TRBV6-2/TRBV6-3	CASSPTNPSSQPQHF	TGTGCCAGCAGTCCGACAAATCCGTCCAGTCAGCCCCAGCATTTT
many	13	TRBD2	TRBJ2-3	TRBV29-1	CSGRAGATDTQYF	TGCAGCGGAAGAGCGGGAGCCACAGATACGCAGTATTTT
.	17	TRBD2	TRBJ2-7	TRBV23-1	CASSQCSSGPFPYEQYF	TGCGCCAGCAGTCAATGCTCTAGCGGCCCCTTTCCCTACGAGCAGTACTTC
.	16	TRBD2	TRBJ2-1	TRBV12-3/TRBV12-4	CASLRALAGGSNEQFF	TGTGCCAGTCTACGCGCTCTAGCGGGTGGAAGCAATGAGCAGTTCTTC
.	14	.	TRBJ2-2	TRBV30	CAWRRVTQTGELFF	TGTGCCTGGAGACGGGTCACCCAAACCGGGGAGCTGTTTTTT
.	17	TRBD2	TRBJ2-7	TRBV20-1	CSARLAGGLSYSYEQYF	TGCAGTGCCCGGCTAGCGGGAGGGCTTAGCTATTCCTACGAGCAGTACTTC
.	12	.	TRBJ2-3	TRBV19	CASSAGGVTQYF	TGTGCCAGTAGTGCCGGCGGCGTTACGCAGTATTTT
many	17	.	TRBJ2-7	TRBV21-1	CASSHTTQSALSYEQYF	TGTGCCAGCAGCCACACAACCCAGTCGGCGCTCTCCTACGAGCAGTACTTC
many	16	.	TRBJ2-1	TRBV27	CASSLLGLNSYNEQFF	TGTGCCAGCAGTTTATTGGGGCTAAACAGCTACAATGAGCAGTTCTTC
.	13	.	TRBJ2-3	TRBV7-6	CASSVSKSDTQYF	TGTGCCAGCAGCGTAAGCAAGTCTGATACGCAGTATTTT
many	16	.	TRBJ1-3	TRBV15	CATSSGTSSSGNTIYF	TGTGCCACCAGCAGCGGGACTTCGAGCTCTGGAAACACCATATATTTT
.	14	TRBD1	TRBJ1-2	TRBV20-1	CSARRRGDRWGYTF	TGCAGTGCTAGAAGGCGAGGGGACAGGTGGGGCTACACCTTC
once	19	.	TRBJ2-2	TRBV10-3	CAISESKFAADKWTGELFF	TGTGCCATCAGTGAGTCGAAGTTTGCGGCCGACAAATGGACCGGGGAGCTGTTTTTT
.	16	TRBD2	TRBJ2-5	TRBV6-2/TRBV6-3	CASRGRTSGSRETQYF	TGTGCCAGCAGGGGAAGGACTAGCGGGAGTCGAGAGACCCAGTACTTC
once	16	.	TRBJ2-1	TRBV4-3	CASSQDLINQVNEQFF	TGCGCCAGCAGCCAAGATCTCATAAATCAGGTCAATGAGCAGTTCTTC
many	14	.	TRBJ2-5	TRBV12-3/TRBV12-4	CASSSRELQETQYF	TGTGCCAGCAGTTCCCGGGAGCTACAAGAGACCCAGTACTTC
many	14	TRBD2	TRBJ2-3	TRBV12-3/TRBV12-4	CASSLAAPTDTQYF	TGTGCCAGCAGTCTAGCGGCCCCCACAGATACGCAGTATTTT
few	15	TRBD1	TRBJ1-1	TRBV18	CASSPSPQGDTEAFF	TGTGCCAGCTCACCTTCTCCCCAGGGGGACACTGAAGCTTTCTTT
many	13	.	TRBJ1-2	TRBV4-1	CASSQPASETHTF	TGCGCCAGCAGCCAACCTGCCAGCGAGACTCACACCTTC
.	17	TRBD2	TRBJ2-5	TRBV11-1	CASSPRAGTSGQETQYF	TGTGCCAGCAGCCCACGGGCCGGGACTAGCGGACAAGAGACCCAGTACTTC
many	15	.	TRBJ2-1	TRBV4-3	CASSQDRALLSWQFF	TGCGCCAGCAGCCAAGATCGGGCCTTGTTATCATGGCAGTTCTTC
.	12	TRBD1	TRBJ2-1	TRBV5-1	CASSLTGNEQFF	TGCGCCAGCAGCCTGACAGGGAATGAGCAGTTCTTC
many	14	.	TRBJ2-7	TRBV12-3/TRBV12-4	CASSRGTAGYEQYF	TGTGCCAGCAGCCGAGGGACTGCCGGCTACGAGCAGTACTTC
many	18	TRBD2	TRBJ2-1	TRBV12-3/TRBV12-4	CASTLGTSGRGGGSEQFF	TGTGCCAGCACCTTAGGGACTAGCGGGAGAGGGGGCGGGAGTGAGCAGTTCTTC
many	13	TRBD1	TRBJ2-3	TRBV29-1	CSVFRGRTDTQYF	TGCAGCGTTTTCAGGGGGCGCACAGATACGCAGTATTTT
few	15	TRBD2	TRBJ2-3	TRBV7-2	CASSLAEGTTDTQYF	TGTGCCAGCAGCTTAGCCGAGGGGACTACGGATACGCAGTATTTT
many	15	TRBD2	TRBJ2-1	TRBV6-1	CASSERASGRDEQFF	TGTGCCAGCAGTGAACGGGCTAGCGGGAGAGATGAGCAGTTCTTC
.	16	.	TRBJ2-1	TRBV7-6	CASSLGGLPIYNEQFF	TGTGCCAGCAGCTTAGGCGGACTACCGATCTACAATGAGCAGTTCTTC
once	13	.	TRBJ1-1	TRBV27	CASSLTQGIPAFF	TGTGCCAGCAGTTTAACCCAGGGGATCCCAGCTTTCTTT
many	16	.	TRBJ2-2	TRBV5-6	CASSPVEGTNTGELFF	TGTGCCAGCAGCCCTGTGGAGGGGACGAACACCGGGGAGCTGTTTTTT
few	10	.	TRBJ2-5	TRBV29-1	CSIGSPTQYF	TGCAGCATCGGATCTCCGACCCAGTACTTC
many	12	TRBD2	TRBJ2-5	TRBV30	CAWRGGQETQYF	TGTGCCTGGAGGGGGGGGCAAGAGACCCAGTACTTC
.	18	.	TRBJ2-2	TRBV11-3	CASSLEWDNPSNTGELFF	TGTGCCAGCAGCTTAGAGTGGGACAACCCCTCGAACACCGGGGAGCTGTTTTTT
many	16	.	TRBJ1-6	TRBV6-5	CASSYSGSERGSPLHF	TGTGCCAGCAGTTACTCAGGGTCCGAACGGGGTTCACCCCTCCACTTT
.	16	.	TRBJ2-3	TRBV20-1	CSARHIQWTPTDTQYF	TGCAGTGCTAGACATATTCAGTGGACCCCCACAGATACGCAGTATTTT
.	14	.	TRBJ2-3	TRBV19	CASTPGGTGDTQYF	TGTGCCAGTACCCCTGGCGGAACCGGAGATACGCAGTATTTT
many	17	TRBD1	TRBJ1-3	TRBV5-1	CASSFTGQTFSGNTIYF	TGCGCCAGCAGCTTCACGGGACAGACCTTCTCTGGAAACACCATATATTTT